What follows are 24 T cell receptor beta chains derived from one specimen sequenced in a study of blood T cell repertoires in COVID-19. Sequenced by immunoSEQ multiplex PCR; TCRdb stores in-frame clones only, minus some. Here the sample spans tens of thousands of clones, less than 95% being singletons. What was sequenced was peripheral blood. All receptors derive from a woman between 45 and 65 years old in a cohort sampled during active COVID-19.

V is TRBV25-1 and J is TRBJ1-3; D may be TRBD1 (6 bases). V was trimmed by 8 bases and J by 0 bases, leaving 11 bases between them. The CDR3 is made up of 14 amino acids. CDR1 and CDR2 (germline): MGHDK, SYGVNS. CDR3 sequence: CASGPRGSGNTIYF. In DNA, the CDR3 is TGTGCCAGCGGGCCCAGGGGCTCTGGAAACACCATATATTTT.

The rearrangement links TRBV7-9 to TRBJ2-5; D remains ambiguous. The CDR3 sequence is 12 residues long. Germline CDR1 reads SEHNR; CDR2 reads FQNEAQ (reference sequence). The V end was cut by 3 bases, the J end by 4 bases, with 6 bases between. This chain's CDR3 is CASSFAGETQYF. CDR3 sequence (DNA): TGTGCCAGCAGCTTTGCAGGAGAGACCCAGTACTTC.

This clone was counted a few times. V gene TRBV24-1 combines with J gene TRBJ1-3; D is unclear. Germline CDR1 is KGHDR and CDR2 is SFDVKD. This CDR3 has 15 amino acids. Trimming stripped 5 bases from V and 0 bases from J, with 10 bases between. The CDR3 sequence is CATSGPGASGNTIYF. In DNA, the CDR3 is TGTGCCACCAGTGGTCCGGGTGCCTCTGGAAACACCATATATTTT.

This chain uses TRBV7-8 with TRBJ2-5, with D maybe TRBD2 (5 bases). V was pared by 5 bases and J by 2 bases, with 15 bases between. This CDR3 contains 15 residues. The V gene's germline CDR1 is SGHVS and CDR2 FQNEAQ. The CDR3 bases are TGTGCCAGCAGCCCTTACCTGGCGGGTCAAGAGACCCAGTACTTC. As protein: CASSPYLAGQETQYF.

This rearrangement joins TRBV5-1 to TRBJ1-1, with D maybe TRBD1 (6 bases). Germline CDR1 reads SGHRS; CDR2 reads YFSETQ. V was shortened by 0 bases and J by 0 bases, with 9 bases between the two germline ends. The length of the CDR3 is 15 residues. CDR3 region: CASSLVGGLNTEAFF. DNA for the CDR3: TGCGCCAGCAGCTTGGTAGGGGGACTGAACACTGAAGCTTTCTTT. The complete variable domain, with remaining parts taken from reference TRBV5-1 and TRBJ1-1, reads KAGVTQTPRYLIKTRGQQVTLSCSPISGHRSVSWYQQTPGQGLQFLFEYFSETQRNKGNFPGRFSGRQFSNSRSEMNVSTLELGDSALYLCASSLVGGLNTEAFFGQGTRLTVV.

This chain connects TRBV7-9 to TRBJ2-7, with TRBD1 identical over 9 bases. The V segment lost 8 bases and the J segment 1 base; nucleotides outside the gene matches: 6. The CDR3 extends over 14 amino acids. In germline, CDR1 is SEHNR, CDR2 FQNEAQ (reference sequence). The CDR3 here is CASSLGTGSYEQYF. CDR3 nucleotides: TGTGCCAGCTCCTTAGGGACAGGGTCCTACGAGCAGTACTTC.

The CDR3 loop reads CASSLSSGFSYNEQFF. The CDR3 region has the DNA TGTGCCAGCAGCTTGAGTAGCGGTTTCTCCTACAATGAGCAGTTCTTC. This chain joins TRBV5-5 and TRBJ2-1, with D possibly being TRBD2 (6 bases). V dropped 1 base and J dropped 0 bases, with 11 bases sitting between them. The CDR3 extends over 16 amino acids. Germline V gene sequence: CDR1 SGHKS, CDR2 YYEKEE (reference sequence).

This clone has more than one count but fewer than ten. The chain has TRBV5-1 and TRBJ2-7, with TRBD1 matching over 7 bases. CDR1 is SGHRS, CDR2 YFSETQ, per germline. The CDR3 consists of 16 residues. Losses at the gene ends were 0 bases for V and 2 bases for J; bases not matched to a gene: 8. CDR3 region: CASSLAGTDIPYEQYF. The DNA of the CDR3 is TGCGCCAGCAGCTTGGCCGGGACAGACATTCCCTACGAGCAGTACTTC. Looking up the rest from reference TRBV5-1 and TRBJ2-7 gives the full variable domain: KAGVTQTPRYLIKTRGQQVTLSCSPISGHRSVSWYQQTPGQGLQFLFEYFSETQRNKGNFPGRFSGRQFSNSRSEMNVSTLELGDSALYLCASSLAGTDIPYEQYFGPGTRLTVT.

The rearrangement links TRBV30 to TRBJ2-1, with a tentative D call TRBD2 (7 bases). Trimming took off 8 bases at V and 3 bases at J, with 20 bases between the two ends. This CDR3 is 15 amino acids long. CDR1 and CDR2 from the germline V gene are GTSNPN and SVGIG (reference sequence). The CDR3 DNA reads TGTGCCGTGGGGGGGAGGGGGAGTAGCTACAATGAGCAGTTCTTC. This translates into CAVGGRGSSYNEQFF.

The chain combines TRBV6-5 with TRBJ1-5, with 8 positions matching TRBD1. The CDR3 covers 14 residues. Looked up from germline, CDR1 is MNHEY and CDR2 is SVGAGI. The ends lost 4 bases at V and 4 bases at J; junction bases unmatched: 3. CDR3 DNA sequence: TGTGCCAGCAGTTCCCGACAGGGGAATCAGCCCCAGCATTTT. It codes for CASSSRQGNQPQHF.

J is TRBJ1-1 and V is TRBV18; 10 bases map to TRBD1. Germline-derived CDR1 and CDR2 are KGHSH and LQKENI. The CDR3 runs 13 residues. With 2 bases clipped from V and 8 bases from J, the junction kept 2 bases outside the gene matches. CDR3 nucleotides: TGTGCCAGCTCACCAAGGGACAGGGGAGAAGCTTTCTTT. It yields the protein CASSPRDRGEAFF.

The chain uses TRBV5-8 and TRBJ1-2, with 7 bases that match TRBD1. CDR1 SGHTS and CDR2 YDEGEE come from the germline V gene. The CDR3 contains 14 residues. The V and J ends lost 6 bases and 6 bases, in that order; junction bases with no gene match: 11. The DNA for the CDR3 is TGTGCCAGCACCCCCGGGAGGGGGCGAGATGGCTACACCTTC. Translating it yields CASTPGRGRDGYTF.

The CDR3, as DNA: TGTGCCAGCACCGTCCAGGGGGCAACTAATGAAAAACTGTTTTTT. Protein: CASTVQGATNEKLFF. The chain couples TRBV28 to TRBJ1-4; TRBD1 matches at 7 bases. Trimming cost V 7 bases and J 0 bases; bases outside gene matches: 5. Germline V gives CDR1 MDHEN, CDR2 SYDVKM. This CDR3 is built from 15 residues.

V and J are TRBV5-4 and TRBJ2-7; D possibly corresponds to TRBD1 (5 bases). The CDR3 loop spans 15 amino acids. Germline V gene data show CDR1 as SGHNT and CDR2 as YYREEE (reference sequence). Trimming took off 1 base at V and 8 bases at J, with 19 bases between the two ends. The CDR3 nucleotides read TGTGCCAGCAGCTTGAGGGGTCTAGGAGACCAAAAGCAGTACTTC. This translates into CASSLRGLGDQKQYF.

This clone was seen once. The genes are TRBV3-1 (or the pseudogene TRBV3-2) and TRBJ1-2, with no clear D. Germline V gene lookup returns CDR1 LGHDT and CDR2 YNNKEL (reference sequence). Trimming shortened V by 0 bases and J by 7 bases, and 6 bases separated the two germline ends. The CDR3 is 12 amino acids. The DNA of the CDR3 is TGTGCCAGCAGCCAAGAGAGGAGTGGCTACACCTTC. This translates into CASSQERSGYTF.

This rearrangement joins TRBV13 to TRBJ2-1, with 7 bases lining up with TRBD2. Germline lookup yields CDR1 PRHDT and CDR2 FYEKMQ (reference sequence). The V segment lost 9 bases and the J segment 3 bases; nucleotides outside the gene matches: 17. The CDR3 length is 17 residues. The CDR3 sequence: CASNGVGGRNFYNEQFF. CDR3 nucleotide sequence: TGTGCCAGTAACGGCGTGGGAGGGCGAAACTTCTACAATGAGCAGTTCTTC.

The CDR3 sequence: CATESVFANTGELFF. The CDR3 DNA is TGTGCCACCGAAAGCGTGTTCGCGAACACCGGGGAGCTGTTTTTT. The V call is TRBV24-1, the J call TRBJ2-2; no definite D call. Germline values: CDR1 KGHDR, CDR2 SFDVKD. The CDR3 spans 15 residues. V was cut by 9 bases and J by 0 bases, with 13 bases left in between.

The chain is built from TRBV18 and TRBJ2-7; unclear D gene. The V end was cut by 3 bases, the J end by 6 bases, with 9 bases between. CDR1 KGHSH and CDR2 LQKENI come from the germline V gene. CDR3 length: 12 amino acids. This CDR3 reads CASSPTFGEQYF. The CDR3 DNA follows: TGTGCCAGCTCACCCACTTTTGGCGAGCAGTACTTC.

The chain carries TRBV29-1 and TRBJ1-5; 8 positions agree with TRBD1. CDR1 and CDR2 (germline): SQVTM, ANQGSEA. The CDR3 consists of 13 residues. CDR3 in amino acids: CRFDRGSNQPQHF. The CDR3 region has the DNA TGCAGGTTCGACAGGGGTAGCAATCAGCCCCAGCATTTT. Full variable domain (missing parts from reference TRBV29-1 and TRBJ1-5): SAVISQKPSRDICQRGTSLTIQCQVDSQVTMMFWYRQQPGQSLTLIATANQGSEATYESGFVIDKFPISRPNLTFSTLTVSNMSPEDSSIYLCRFDRGSNQPQHFGDGTRLSIL.

The J gene is TRBJ1-1, the V gene TRBV5-1, with D possibly being TRBD1 (6 bases). V lost 1 base and J 2 bases, leaving 9 bases between the germline ends. Germline CDR1 and CDR2: SGHRS and YFSETQ. The CDR3 is 14 residues long. The CDR3 protein is CASSLLQGNTEAFF. CDR3 DNA sequence: TGCGCCAGCAGCTTGCTACAGGGCAACACTGAAGCTTTCTTT.

CDR3 DNA sequence: TGTGCCAGCAGCCCACTAGCGGGAAGGCAAGAGACCCAGTACTTC. It yields the protein CASSPLAGRQETQYF. The chain couples TRBV7-3 to TRBJ2-5; TRBD2 matches 10 bases. This CDR3 comprises 15 residues. Germline V lookup: CDR1 SGHTA, CDR2 FQGTGA. With V trimmed by 5 bases and J by 2 bases, 5 bases remained unmatched.

The chain employs TRBV6-5 and TRBJ2-5; unclear D gene. Between the trimmed V and J ends, which lost 0 bases and 1 base, there was a span of 6 bases. CDR3 size: 14 residues. Germline V gene lookup returns CDR1 MNHEY and CDR2 SVGAGI. CDR3 sequence reads: CASSYSNSQETQYF. As DNA, the CDR3 is TGTGCCAGCAGTTACTCGAACAGCCAAGAGACCCAGTACTTC.

J is TRBJ1-2 and V is TRBV5-8; 8 bases fit TRBD1. The CDR3 length is 16 residues. V trimming: 0 bases; J trimming: 4 bases; junction bases outside the gene matches: 8. Germline values: CDR1 SGHTS, CDR2 YDEGEE. CDR3 DNA: TGTGCCAGCAGCTTGGAGGGACAGGTTCGGGGCTATGGCTACACCTTC. Protein sequence: CASSLEGQVRGYGYTF.

The J gene is TRBJ2-1, the V gene TRBV21-1; no DNA check was done on the table's D call, TRBD2. TRBV21-1 is flagged as a pseudogene. There are 15 residues in the CDR3. The CDR3 loop reads CASTPRASGSNEQFF. The CDR3 bases are TGTGCCAGCACCCCCCGGGCTAGCGGGAGTAATGAGCAGTTCTTC.